These 21 T cell receptor beta chains were sequenced from one sample in a study of patients and donors after allogeneic stem cell transplantation. One entry per CDR3 protein results from TCRdb running MiXCR on the RT-PCR reads. The data show around 160,000 distinct CDR3 sequences, with 25% to 35% seen just once and about 3.3% held by the top ten. The source material was blood, either unsorted or a sorted T cell fraction (not recorded which). These receptors were obtained from a human donor who was either an allogeneic HSCT recipient or a stem cell or donor lymphocyte infusion donor (not recorded which). It is not recorded whose cells these are; they may come from a transplant donor.

J is TRBJ1-1 and V is TRBV27; TRBD1 matches 7 bases. Germline assignment: CDR1 MNHEY and CDR2 SMNVEV (reference sequence). The ends lost 6 bases at V and 2 bases at J; junction bases unmatched: 6. The CDR3 sequence is 14 residues long. Here the CDR3 DNA reads TGTGCCAGCAGATTTGGGACAGTTAACACTGAAGCTTTCTTT. Protein product: CASRFGTVNTEAFF.

The chain combines TRBV7-9 with TRBJ2-3, with TRBD2 identical over 8 bases. Germline V gene lookup returns CDR1 SEHNR and CDR2 FQNEAQ (reference sequence). This CDR3 is built from 15 residues. J was trimmed by 2 bases and V by 4 bases; bases with no gene match: 5. The CDR3 loop reads CASSSGSGVTDTQYF. CDR3 bases: TGTGCCAGCAGCTCCGGTAGCGGGGTCACAGATACGCAGTATTTT.

The chain employs TRBV20-1 and TRBJ1-3; D not certain. V was trimmed by 0 bases and J by 4 bases, leaving 4 bases between them. The germline CDR1 and CDR2 sequences are DFQATT and SNEGSKA (reference sequence). The CDR3 is 12 residues long. CDR3 residues: CSARDIGNTIYF. The CDR3 coding sequence is TGCAGTGCTAGAGATATAGGAAACACCATATATTTT.

This clonotype was observed a few times. This sequence joins TRBV5-6 and TRBJ2-5, with D unclear. This CDR3 region has 13 residues. Trimming shortened V by 5 bases and J by 5 bases, and 13 bases separated the two germline ends. Germline lookup yields CDR1 SGHDT and CDR2 YYEEEE. The chain's CDR3 is CASRPNVRETQYF. The CDR3 region has the DNA TGTGCCAGCAGACCCAACGTTAGGGAGACCCAGTACTTC.

The chain combines TRBV20-1 with TRBJ2-7; TRBD1 or TRBD2 may be the D gene (5 bases each). V gave up 1 base and J gave up 2 bases, with 9 bases separating them. Germline CDR1 reads DFQATT; CDR2 reads SNEGSKA (reference sequence). The CDR3 loop spans 13 amino acids. The chain's CDR3 is CSARGGAPYEQYF. The CDR3 nucleotides are TGCAGTGCTAGAGGAGGGGCCCCCTACGAGCAGTACTTC.

The J gene is TRBJ1-6, the V gene TRBV6-6; TRBD1 agrees at 10 bases. J was trimmed by 8 bases and V by 6 bases; bases with no gene match: 10. The CDR3 has 16 amino acids. Per the germline V gene, CDR1 is MNHNY and CDR2 is SVGAGI (reference sequence). For the CDR3, the DNA is TGTGCCAGCAGATTCCGGGACAGGGGCTCCTATTCACCCCTCCACTTT. It specifies CASRFRDRGSYSPLHF.

This clonotype was counted a few times. V usage is TRBV20-1 and J usage is TRBJ1-2; no firm D call. This CDR3 contains 13 residues. The ends were cut back, 3 bases at V and 0 bases at J, with 8 bases in the middle. CDR1 and CDR2 (germline): DFQATT, SNEGSKA (reference sequence). CDR3 loop: CSASLGSNYGYTF. CDR3 coding DNA: TGCAGTGCTAGTCTCGGGTCTAACTATGGCTACACCTTC.

The chain employs TRBV12-3 or TRBV12-4 and TRBJ1-5, with TRBD1 matching 9 bases. Unmatched junction bases numbered 10, after V lost 4 bases and J lost 3 bases. The length of the CDR3 is 17 residues. CDR3 in DNA: TGTGCCAGCAGTTCCCCCGGGACAGGGTGGGACAATCAGCCCCAGCATTTT. Translation gives CASSSPGTGWDNQPQHF.

The chain uses TRBV4-2 and TRBJ2-3; the match to TRBD2 covers 7 bases. Unmatched junction bases numbered 6, after V lost 3 bases and J lost 3 bases. Germline-derived CDR1 and CDR2 are LGHNA and YNFKEQ. CDR3 size: 15 residues. CDR3 bases: TGTGCCAGCAGCCAGGATAGCGGGCGAACAGATACGCAGTATTTT. This gives the protein CASSQDSGRTDTQYF.

This sequence joins TRBV9 and TRBJ2-3, with D tentatively TRBD1 or TRBD2 (6 bases each). The germline V and J ends were trimmed by 2 bases and 9 bases, with 16 bases remaining between them. Germline assignment: CDR1 SGDLS and CDR2 YYNGEE. The CDR3 runs 14 residues. The DNA of the CDR3 is TGTGCCAGCAGCGTCCAGGAGGGGGAGCGAACGCAGTATTTT. Its translation: CASSVQEGERTQYF.

The J gene is TRBJ2-3, the V gene TRBV7-3; the D gene is possibly TRBD2 (5 bases). The germline V gene has CDR1 SGHTA and CDR2 FQGTGA. This CDR3 is built from 15 residues. V gave up 1 base and J gave up 3 bases, with 11 bases separating them. CDR3 coding DNA: TGTGCCAGCAGCTTAAAGCGGAGAAAGACAGATACGCAGTATTTT. Translated: CASSLKRRKTDTQYF.

The chain combines TRBV27 with TRBJ1-1; TRBD1 is a possible D gene (6 bases). Trimming took off 5 bases at V and 0 bases at J, with 13 bases between the two ends. Germline CDR1 reads MNHEY; CDR2 reads SMNVEV (reference sequence). The CDR3 length is 15 residues. The CDR3 nucleotides read TGTGCCAGCAGTCCTTGGACAGCGTTGAACACTGAAGCTTTCTTT. This codes for CASSPWTALNTEAFF.

This clonotype was found a few times. CDR3 bases: TGTGCCAGCAGTTACTCGATGGGTACCCGTAATTCACCCCTCCACTTT. This codes for CASSYSMGTRNSPLHF. This chain joins TRBV6-5 and TRBJ1-6; the D is unclear. CDR3 length: 16 residues. V was clipped by 0 bases and J by 6 bases, with 12 bases between them. The V gene's germline CDR1 is MNHEY and CDR2 SVGAGI.

The chain carries TRBV20-1 and TRBJ1-2, with D perhaps TRBD1 (6 bases). Germline V lookup: CDR1 DFQATT, CDR2 SNEGSKA (reference sequence). The CDR3 runs 14 residues. V was clipped by 1 base and J by 2 bases, with 11 bases between them. The CDR3 DNA reads TGCAGTGCTAGAGGGACAAGGGGGAACTATGGCTACACCTTC. Protein: CSARGTRGNYGYTF.

In this sample, this clonotype turned up a few times. The chain uses TRBV27 and TRBJ1-5; D is uncertain. This CDR3 comprises 14 residues. Trimming removed 9 bases at V and 2 bases at J, with 14 bases between. The germline V gene encodes CDR1 MNHEY and CDR2 SMNVEV (reference sequence). The CDR3: CASRARAGNQPQHF. DNA for the CDR3: TGTGCCAGTAGGGCCCGAGCGGGCAATCAGCCCCAGCATTTT.

There are many counts of this clonotype. The rearrangement joins TRBV7-8 to TRBJ1-6, with a tentative D call TRBD1 (6 bases). V was trimmed by 5 bases and J by 2 bases, leaving 10 bases between them. Germline CDR1 SGHVS, CDR2 FQNEAQ. The CDR3 covers 15 residues. The CDR3 reads CASSTWTAYNSPLHF. CDR3 in DNA: TGTGCCAGCAGCACTTGGACAGCCTATAATTCACCCCTCCACTTT.

The table lists this clonotype with a count of one. V is TRBV6-2 or TRBV6-3 and J is TRBJ1-1; unclear D gene. This CDR3 comprises 15 residues. Germline CDR1 is MNHEY and CDR2 is SVGEGT. The ends were cut back, 2 bases at V and 2 bases at J, with 12 bases in the middle. The CDR3 nucleotides are TGTGCCAGCAGTTACCCCTCTGGACTTAACACTGAAGCTTTCTTT. Protein sequence: CASSYPSGLNTEAFF.

The genes are TRBV2 and TRBJ1-2; D gene uncertain. Germline CDR1 SNHLY, CDR2 FYNNEI. V dropped 4 bases and J dropped 5 bases, with 20 bases sitting between them. The CDR3 loop spans 16 amino acids. The CDR3 loop reads CASSVNVVGRGYGYTF. The DNA of the CDR3 is TGTGCCAGCAGTGTCAATGTGGTCGGGAGAGGATATGGCTACACCTTC.

The chain carries TRBV20-1 and TRBJ1-5; TRBD1 matches at 11 bases. The trim removed 1 base at V and 0 bases at J, leaving 8 bases unmatched. The CDR3 covers 18 residues. Germline V gives CDR1 DFQATT, CDR2 SNEGSKA (reference sequence). Here the CDR3 reads CSARGGQGATYSNQPQHF. The CDR3 DNA is TGCAGTGCTAGAGGCGGACAGGGGGCGACCTATAGCAATCAGCCCCAGCATTTT.

The CDR3 protein is CASSFGRGYEKLFF. The CDR3 nucleotides are TGCGCCAGCAGCTTCGGCAGGGGGTATGAAAAACTGTTTTTT. The chain combines TRBV5-1 with TRBJ1-4; TRBD1 aligns across 7 bases. V shed 2 bases, J shed 6 bases, and the junction held 4 bases outside the gene matches. The CDR3 extends over 14 amino acids. The germline gives CDR1 SGHRS, CDR2 YFSETQ.

The chain carries TRBV12-3 or TRBV12-4 and TRBJ1-4, with TRBD1 matching over 8 bases. V lost 3 bases to trimming and J lost 7 bases; unmatched junction nucleotides: 7. The CDR3 covers 15 residues. The CDR3 coding sequence is TGTGCCAGCAGTTTCAGGACAGGGTATGGTGAAAAACTGTTTTTT. Amino acid sequence: CASSFRTGYGEKLFF.